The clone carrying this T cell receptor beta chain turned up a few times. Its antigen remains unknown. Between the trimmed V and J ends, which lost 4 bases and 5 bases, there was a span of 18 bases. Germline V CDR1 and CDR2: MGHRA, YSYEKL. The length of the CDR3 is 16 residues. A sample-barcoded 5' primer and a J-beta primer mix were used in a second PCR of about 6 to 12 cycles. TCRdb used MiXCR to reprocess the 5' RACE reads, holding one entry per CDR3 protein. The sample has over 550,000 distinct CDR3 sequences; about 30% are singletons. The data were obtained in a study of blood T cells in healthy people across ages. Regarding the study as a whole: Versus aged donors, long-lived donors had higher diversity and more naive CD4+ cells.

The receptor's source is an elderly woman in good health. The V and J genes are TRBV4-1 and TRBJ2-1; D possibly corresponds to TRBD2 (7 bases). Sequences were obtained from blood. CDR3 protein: CASSPQSQGGDNEQFF. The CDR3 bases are TGCGCCAGCAGCCCCCAATCTCAAGGGGGGGACAATGAGCAGTTCTTC.